A single sample gave rise to the 2 T cell receptor beta chains below, sequenced in a study of T cell responses to AZD1222 COVID-19 vaccine. Only in-frame clones appear in the TCRdb table, and some are missing; sequencing was by immunoSEQ multiplex PCR. The table lists 140,000 to 150,000 clones, roughly 92% of them singletons. The starting material was peripheral blood, obtained on day 0 of AZD1222 vaccination. Every receptor here comes from an adult in good health.

The V call is TRBV7-9, the J call TRBJ2-1, with D tentatively TRBD1 or TRBD2 (5 bases each). Germline V gene data show CDR1 as SEHNR and CDR2 as FQNEAQ (reference sequence). This CDR3 has 17 residues. Deletions cut 5 bases from V and 0 bases from J, with 17 bases between. The CDR3 region is CASSLGETSSSYNEQFF. The CDR3 DNA sequence: TGTGCCAGCAGCCTAGGGGAGACATCAAGCTCCTACAATGAGCAGTTCTTC.

This chain links TRBV7-7 with TRBJ2-3; 10 bases match TRBD2. J gave up 3 bases and V 2 bases, and 8 bases lay outside the gene matches. CDR3 length: 17 amino acids. CDR1 and CDR2 (germline): SSHAT, FNYEAQ (reference sequence). CDR3 protein: CASSLNPAGGPTDTQYF. CDR3 nucleotides: TGTGCCAGCAGCTTAAACCCAGCGGGAGGGCCGACAGATACGCAGTATTTT.